This T cell receptor beta chain comes out of a study of T cells of healthy individuals. Via MiXCR, TCRdb re-called the 5' RACE reads, giving one row per CDR3 protein. The repertoire consists of 60,000 to 75,000 distinct CDR3 sequences, with about a sixth occurring once and the leading ten covering about 4.7%. The CDR3 totals 14 residues. V trimming: 2 bases; J trimming: 4 bases; junction bases outside the gene matches: 5. Looked up from germline, CDR1 is SGHRS and CDR2 is YFSETQ. This clonotype has a count of ten or more. The sequence came from a human donor in good health. V is TRBV5-1 and J is TRBJ2-7; 8 nucleotides line up with TRBD2. As DNA, the CDR3 is TGCGCCAGCAGCTTAGCGGGAGTAACGTACGAGCAGTACTTC. It translates to CASSLAGVTYEQYF.